A selection of T cell receptor beta chains follows, all from one sample in a study of blood T cell repertoires in COVID-19. Profiled with immunoSEQ multiplex PCR; TCRdb holds only in-frame clones, not every one. The sample holds 250,000 to 300,000 clones; around four fifths are singletons and the top ten take 4.2%. The source material was peripheral blood. The source of these receptors is a man aged 55 to 70 with acute or convalescent COVID-19. Both conserved end residues are part of each CDR3. The D gene is left open where the match is weak.

cdr3_aa v_call d_call j_call
CASSLEGRGLAVTEQETQYF TRBV7-8 TRBD2 TRBJ2-5
CASSLDAADQPQHF TRBV5-1 NA TRBJ1-5
CASSLNLAGVGEQFF TRBV7-3 TRBD2 TRBJ2-1
CASSLELADRAYEQYF TRBV5-1 TRBD1 TRBJ2-7
CASSERGQKNTEAFF TRBV2 TRBD1 TRBJ1-1
CASSLVSWTGGGYTF TRBV28 TRBD1 TRBJ1-2
CASTSGRGQGQPQHF TRBV5-5 TRBD1 TRBJ1-5
CAISVDSNYEQYF TRBV10-3 NA TRBJ2-7
CASSGRGSYEQYF TRBV5-6 TRBD1 TRBJ2-7
CATIQSSTDTQYF TRBV15 NA TRBJ2-3
CASTPGQTTGELFF TRBV7-3 TRBD1 TRBJ2-2
CASRRTGAGTEAFF TRBV2 TRBD1 TRBJ1-1
CASNPHRAVTGELFF TRBV19 NA TRBJ2-2
CASSPRRGSGELFF TRBV18 NA TRBJ2-2
CASSLVGGRDNQPQHF TRBV7-9 NA TRBJ1-5
CASSITGTGELFF TRBV7-2 NA TRBJ2-2
CASSLGRPATNEKLFF TRBV5-5 NA TRBJ1-4
CASSFRDSYYNEQFF TRBV7-2 TRBD1 TRBJ2-1
CASSRDSQNTGELFF TRBV5-1 NA TRBJ2-2
CASSSLFGASPSTDTQYF TRBV7-2 NA TRBJ2-3
CASSPRGGGGDGYTF TRBV7-9 TRBD1 TRBJ1-2
CASSSRGGTGEKLFF TRBV7-9 NA TRBJ1-4
CASRGTSGSNEQFF TRBV11-2 TRBD2 TRBJ2-1
CASSLWTSGRKQETQYF TRBV5-1 TRBD2 TRBJ2-5
CASSLPTGHTEAFF TRBV3-1/TRBV3-2 NA TRBJ1-1
CASSPRSSGTNNEQFF TRBV7-2 TRBD2 TRBJ2-1
CSVDQGSSEKLFF TRBV29-1 NA TRBJ1-4
CASSRDRVADTQYF TRBV27 TRBD1 TRBJ2-3
CASSLTSGQYEQYF TRBV5-4 TRBD2 TRBJ2-7
CASSGGYRGTGANVLTF TRBV19 TRBD1 TRBJ2-6
CASSPYLLAEKQFF TRBV18 TRBD2 TRBJ2-1
CASSTGQGNYYGYTF TRBV5-1 TRBD1 TRBJ1-2
CASSPGQGAADTQYF TRBV7-2 TRBD1 TRBJ2-3
CSVSFGVSLTDTQYF TRBV29-1 NA TRBJ2-3
CASSASGTSYNEQFF TRBV9 TRBD2 TRBJ2-1
CASSQWTGYGYTF TRBV3-1/TRBV3-2 TRBD1 TRBJ1-2
CASSQDRGKGTEAFF TRBV4-2 NA TRBJ1-1
CASSLSELNTEAFF TRBV6-5 NA TRBJ1-1
CASSGLADPYEQYF TRBV6-5 TRBD2 TRBJ2-7
CASSLQGTNEQYF TRBV27 NA TRBJ2-7
CALRGGSTGELFF TRBV12-3/TRBV12-4 TRBD2 TRBJ2-2
CASSLGPGGLGYNEQFF TRBV11-2 TRBD1 TRBJ2-1
CASRHLHRIPGQGNTGELFF TRBV4-1 TRBD1 TRBJ2-2
CASSLPSRGYEQYF TRBV13 NA TRBJ2-7
CASSLTGGSNQPQHF TRBV7-9 NA TRBJ1-5
CAISAGSEQYF TRBV10-3 NA TRBJ2-7
CASSDTYRGNTEAFF TRBV7-9 TRBD1 TRBJ1-1
CASSQWRQGAEQYF TRBV4-3 TRBD1 TRBJ2-7
CASRAAGQDYEQYF TRBV7-9 TRBD1 TRBJ2-7
CASSLAPSQGHEQFF TRBV5-1 NA TRBJ2-1
CASSLVGGTYEQYF TRBV7-9 TRBD2 TRBJ2-7
CASSYAAPVRNNEQFF TRBV6-5 NA TRBJ2-1
CASSIGGRGSNQPQHF TRBV19 NA TRBJ1-5
CASSAPVETQYF TRBV18 NA TRBJ2-5
CASSWTDPRTSGYTF TRBV19 NA TRBJ1-2